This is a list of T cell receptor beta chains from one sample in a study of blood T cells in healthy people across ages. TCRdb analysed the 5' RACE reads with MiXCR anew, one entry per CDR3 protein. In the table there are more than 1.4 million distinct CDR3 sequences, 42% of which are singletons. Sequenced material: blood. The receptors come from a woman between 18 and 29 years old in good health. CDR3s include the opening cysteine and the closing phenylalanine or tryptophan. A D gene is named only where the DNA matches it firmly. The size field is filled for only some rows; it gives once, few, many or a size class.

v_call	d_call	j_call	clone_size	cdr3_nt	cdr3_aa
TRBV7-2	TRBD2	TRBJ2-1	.	TGTGCCAGCAACCTACCCTCTAGCGGGCGGCGTGGCAATGAGCAGTTCTTC	CASNLPSSGRRGNEQFF
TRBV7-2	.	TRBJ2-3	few	TGTGCCAGCAGCTTAGGCGGTCCTCCGCCCCTTTATACGCAGTATTTT	CASSLGGPPPLYTQYF
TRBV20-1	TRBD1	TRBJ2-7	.	TGCAGTGCTAGACGCGGTAAACAGGGGTACTGGCTTTACAATGAGCAGTACTTC	CSARRGKQGYWLYNEQYF
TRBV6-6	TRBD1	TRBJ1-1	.	TGTGCCAGCAAGCACAGGGGGATGAACACTGAAGCTTTCTTT	CASKHRGMNTEAFF
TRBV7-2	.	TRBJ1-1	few	TGTGCCAGCAGCTTAGCGGGTAACATGAACACTGAAGCTTTCTTT	CASSLAGNMNTEAFF
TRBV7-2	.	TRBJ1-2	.	TGTGCCGGCAGCTTGGCAGGGGCCATTCCCTATGGCTACACCTTC	CAGSLAGAIPYGYTF
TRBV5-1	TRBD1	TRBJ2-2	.	TGCGCCAGCAGCTGGGCCCGGGACAGGGGACTAAACACCGGGGAGCTGTTTTTT	CASSWARDRGLNTGELFF
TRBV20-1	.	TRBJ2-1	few	TGCAGTGCTAGCGTGATTCCCGAGCAGTTCTTC	CSASVIPEQFF
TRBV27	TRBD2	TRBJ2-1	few	TGTGCCAGCAGTATAGCGGGAGGGCCGTGGGGTTACAATGAGCAGTTCTTC	CASSIAGGPWGYNEQFF
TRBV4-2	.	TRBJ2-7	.	TGTGCCAGCAGCCAAGGGCTGGGACCACCCCACGAGCAGTACTTC	CASSQGLGPPHEQYF
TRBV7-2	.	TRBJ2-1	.	TGTGCCAGCAGCTTCGTCACGGGGCTCCAGCGGGAGCAGTTCTTC	CASSFVTGLQREQFF
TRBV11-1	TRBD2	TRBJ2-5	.	TGTGCCAGCAGCATCAGATGGCGGTCTAGCGGCCTCCAAGAGACCCAGTACTTC	CASSIRWRSSGLQETQYF
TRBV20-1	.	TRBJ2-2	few	TGCAGTGCTAGAGTGGCAGGGGTAGGCACCGGGGAGCTGTTTTTT	CSARVAGVGTGELFF
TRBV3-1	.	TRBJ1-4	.	TGTGCCAGCAGCCACCAAGGACTAAAAAGTGAAAAACTGTTTTTT	CASSHQGLKSEKLFF
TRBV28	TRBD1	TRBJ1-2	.	TGTGCCAGCAGTTTATCAGGGGGTAACTCCTATGGCTACACCTTC	CASSLSGGNSYGYTF
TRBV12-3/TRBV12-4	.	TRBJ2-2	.	TGTGCCAGCGACATTTTCAACACCGGGGAGCTGTTTTTT	CASDIFNTGELFF
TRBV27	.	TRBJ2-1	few	TGTGCCAGCAGTTTGGTGTACGGGACCCATAAGGCTAATGAGCAGTTCTTC	CASSLVYGTHKANEQFF
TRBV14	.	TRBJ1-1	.	TGTGCCAGCAGCCCTATCGCCATGGCCGTGAACACTGAAGCTTTCTTT	CASSPIAMAVNTEAFF
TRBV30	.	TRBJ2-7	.	TGTGCCGGGAGGAGGGGGAACGAGCAGTACTTC	CAGRRGNEQYF
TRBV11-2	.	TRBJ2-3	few	TGTGCCAGCAGCTTAGATCACAGGGTTGGTACGCAGTATTTT	CASSLDHRVGTQYF
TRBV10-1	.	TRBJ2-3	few	TGCGCCAGCAGTGAGTCCGTGTCAGATACGCAGTATTTT	CASSESVSDTQYF
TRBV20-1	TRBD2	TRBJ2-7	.	TGCAGTGCTGGAACCGGGACTAGTGTCTACGAGCAGTACTTC	CSAGTGTSVYEQYF
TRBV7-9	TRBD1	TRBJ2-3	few	TGTGCCAGCAGCCCTTACAGGGGTTACACAGATACGCAGTATTTT	CASSPYRGYTDTQYF
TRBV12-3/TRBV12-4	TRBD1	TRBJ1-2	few	TGTGCCAGCAGTAAAGTCCCGGGACAGGGGAACTATGGCTACACCTTC	CASSKVPGQGNYGYTF
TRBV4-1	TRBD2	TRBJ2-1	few	TGCGCCAGCAGCCAAGATCTGGGTGGGACTAGGAGCCGGAATGAGCAGTTCTTC	CASSQDLGGTRSRNEQFF
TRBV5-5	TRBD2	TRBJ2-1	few	TGTGCCAGCAGCTTTCAAGCGGGAAATTACAATGAGCAGTTCTTC	CASSFQAGNYNEQFF
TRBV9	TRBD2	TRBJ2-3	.	TGTGCCAGCAGTAAGTCGAGCGGGAGTACGGCAGATACGCAGTATTTT	CASSKSSGSTADTQYF
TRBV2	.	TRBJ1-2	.	TGTGCCAGCAGGACGACAGCAAACTATGGCTACACCTTC	CASRTTANYGYTF
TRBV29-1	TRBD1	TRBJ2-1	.	TGCAGCGTATTTCCGGGACAGGGTATCTCGGATGAGCAGTTCTTC	CSVFPGQGISDEQFF